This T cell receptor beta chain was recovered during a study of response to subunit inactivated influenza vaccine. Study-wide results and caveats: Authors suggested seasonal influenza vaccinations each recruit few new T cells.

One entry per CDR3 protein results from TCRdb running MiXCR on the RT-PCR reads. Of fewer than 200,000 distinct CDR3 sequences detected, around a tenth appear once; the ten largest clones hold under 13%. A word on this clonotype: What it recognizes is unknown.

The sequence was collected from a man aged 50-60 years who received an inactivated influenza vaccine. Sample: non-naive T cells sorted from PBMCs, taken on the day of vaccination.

The CDR3 spells CASSVGPGKNEQFF. In DNA, the CDR3 is TGTGCCAGCAGCGTAGGTCCAGGCAAGAATGAGCAGTTCTTC. This rearrangement joins TRBV9 to TRBJ2-1; no firm D call. Trimming took 0 bases from V and 7 from J, leaving 11 bases between them. Germline-derived CDR1 and CDR2 are SGDLS and YYNGEE. There are 14 residues in the CDR3.